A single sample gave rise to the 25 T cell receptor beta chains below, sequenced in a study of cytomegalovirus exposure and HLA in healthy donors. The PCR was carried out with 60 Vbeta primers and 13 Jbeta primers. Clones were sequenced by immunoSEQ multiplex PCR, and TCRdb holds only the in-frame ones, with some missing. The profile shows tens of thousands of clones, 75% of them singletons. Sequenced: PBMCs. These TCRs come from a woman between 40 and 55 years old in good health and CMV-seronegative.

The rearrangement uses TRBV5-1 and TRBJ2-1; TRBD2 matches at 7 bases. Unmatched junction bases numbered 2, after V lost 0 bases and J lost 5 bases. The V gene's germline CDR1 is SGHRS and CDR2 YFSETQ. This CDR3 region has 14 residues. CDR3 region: CASSLGLANNEQFF. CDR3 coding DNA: TGCGCCAGCAGCTTGGGACTAGCCAACAATGAGCAGTTCTTC.

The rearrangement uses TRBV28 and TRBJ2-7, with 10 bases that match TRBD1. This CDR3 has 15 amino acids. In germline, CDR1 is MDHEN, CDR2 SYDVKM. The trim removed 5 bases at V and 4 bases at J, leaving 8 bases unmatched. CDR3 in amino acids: CASSLGGDRGYEQYF. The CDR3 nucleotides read TGTGCCAGCAGTCTGGGAGGGGACAGGGGTTACGAGCAGTACTTC.

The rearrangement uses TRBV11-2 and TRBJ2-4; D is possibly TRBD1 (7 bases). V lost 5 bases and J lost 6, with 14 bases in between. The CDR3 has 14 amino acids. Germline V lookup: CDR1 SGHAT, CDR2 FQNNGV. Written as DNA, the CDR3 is TGTGCCAGCAGCCTCAACCAGGGGGGAAACATTCAGTACTTC. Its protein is CASSLNQGGNIQYF.

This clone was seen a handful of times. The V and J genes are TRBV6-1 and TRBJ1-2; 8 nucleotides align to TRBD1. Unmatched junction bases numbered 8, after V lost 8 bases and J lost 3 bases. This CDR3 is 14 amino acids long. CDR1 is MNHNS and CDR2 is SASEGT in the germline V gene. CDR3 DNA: TGTGCCAGCCGGCAGGGGGCTGCCTACTATGGCTACACCTTC. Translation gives CASRQGAAYYGYTF.

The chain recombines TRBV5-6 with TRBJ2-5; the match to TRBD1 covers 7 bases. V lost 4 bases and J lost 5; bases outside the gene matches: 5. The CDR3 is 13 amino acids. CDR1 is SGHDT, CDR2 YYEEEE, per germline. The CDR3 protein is CASSRQGVETQYF. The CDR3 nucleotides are TGTGCCAGCAGCCGACAGGGTGTGGAGACCCAGTACTTC.

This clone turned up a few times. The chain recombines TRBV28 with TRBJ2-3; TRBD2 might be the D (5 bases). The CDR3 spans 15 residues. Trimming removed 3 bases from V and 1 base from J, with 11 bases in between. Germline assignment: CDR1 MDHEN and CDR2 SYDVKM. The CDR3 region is CASSFRTGGTDTQYF. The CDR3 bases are TGTGCCAGCAGTTTCCGGACTGGGGGCACAGATACGCAGTATTTT. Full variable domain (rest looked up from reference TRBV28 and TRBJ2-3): DVKVTQSSRYLVKRTGEKVFLECVQDMDHENMFWYRQDPGLGLRLIYFSYDVKMKEKGDIPEGYSVSREKKERFSLILESASTNQTSMYLCASSFRTGGTDTQYFGPGTRLTVL.

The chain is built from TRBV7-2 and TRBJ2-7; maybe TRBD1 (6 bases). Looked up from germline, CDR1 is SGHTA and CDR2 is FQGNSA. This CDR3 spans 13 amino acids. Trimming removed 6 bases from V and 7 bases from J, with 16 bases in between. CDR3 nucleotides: TGTGCCAGCAGGGACAGATCTACGGAAGAGCAGTACTTC. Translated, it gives CASRDRSTEEQYF.

The CDR3 is CASSRLAGAKNIQYF. CDR3 bases: TGTGCCAGCTCACGACTAGCGGGAGCCAAAAACATTCAGTACTTC. The chain uses TRBV18 and TRBJ2-4; 10 bases map to TRBD2. The CDR3 length is 15 residues. CDR1 and CDR2 (germline): KGHSH, LQKENI. Losses at the gene ends were 4 bases for V and 0 bases for J; bases not matched to a gene: 0.

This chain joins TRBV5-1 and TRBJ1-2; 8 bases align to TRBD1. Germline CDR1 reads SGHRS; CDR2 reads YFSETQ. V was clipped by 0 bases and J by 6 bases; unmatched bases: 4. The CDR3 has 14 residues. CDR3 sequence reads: CASSLGQGIDGYTF. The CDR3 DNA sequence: TGCGCCAGCAGCTTGGGACAGGGGATTGATGGCTACACCTTC.

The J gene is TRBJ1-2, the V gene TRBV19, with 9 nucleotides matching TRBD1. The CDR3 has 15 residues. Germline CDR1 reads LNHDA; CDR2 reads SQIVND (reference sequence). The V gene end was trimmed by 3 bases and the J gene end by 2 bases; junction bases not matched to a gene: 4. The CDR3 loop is CASSMGTGRNYGYTF. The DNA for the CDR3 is TGTGCCAGTAGTATGGGGACAGGGCGAAACTATGGCTACACCTTC.

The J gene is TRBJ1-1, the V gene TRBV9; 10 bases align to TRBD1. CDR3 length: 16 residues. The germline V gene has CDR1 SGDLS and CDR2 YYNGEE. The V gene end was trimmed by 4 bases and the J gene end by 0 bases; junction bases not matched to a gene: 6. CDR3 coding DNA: TGTGCCAGCAGCCTGGGACAGGGGAATATGAACACTGAAGCTTTCTTT. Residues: CASSLGQGNMNTEAFF.

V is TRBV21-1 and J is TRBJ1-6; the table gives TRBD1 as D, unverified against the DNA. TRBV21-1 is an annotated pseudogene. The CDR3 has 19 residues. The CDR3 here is CASSKAPNLQGKDNSPLHF. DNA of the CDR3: TGTGCCAGCAGCAAAGCCCCAAACTTACAGGGGAAGGATAATTCACCCCTCCACTTT.

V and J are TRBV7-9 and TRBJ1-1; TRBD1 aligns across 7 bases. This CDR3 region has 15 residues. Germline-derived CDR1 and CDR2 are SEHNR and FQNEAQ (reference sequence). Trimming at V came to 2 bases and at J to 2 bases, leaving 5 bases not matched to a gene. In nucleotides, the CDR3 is TGTGCCAGCAGCTTAAGGGGACAGATAAACACTGAAGCTTTCTTT. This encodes CASSLRGQINTEAFF.

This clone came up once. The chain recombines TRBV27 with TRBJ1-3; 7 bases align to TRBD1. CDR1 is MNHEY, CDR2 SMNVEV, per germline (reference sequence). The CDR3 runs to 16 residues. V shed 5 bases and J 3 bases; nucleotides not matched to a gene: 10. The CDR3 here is CASSLTGTVGGNTIYF. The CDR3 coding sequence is TGTGCCAGCAGTCTGACAGGGACGGTTGGTGGAAACACCATATATTTT.

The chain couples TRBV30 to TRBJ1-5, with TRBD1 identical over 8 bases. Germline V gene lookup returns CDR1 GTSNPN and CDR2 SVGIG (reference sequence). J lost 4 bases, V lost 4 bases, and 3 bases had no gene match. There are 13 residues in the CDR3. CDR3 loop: CAWTDRGNQPQHF. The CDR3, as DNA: TGTGCCTGGACCGACAGGGGAAATCAGCCCCAGCATTTT.

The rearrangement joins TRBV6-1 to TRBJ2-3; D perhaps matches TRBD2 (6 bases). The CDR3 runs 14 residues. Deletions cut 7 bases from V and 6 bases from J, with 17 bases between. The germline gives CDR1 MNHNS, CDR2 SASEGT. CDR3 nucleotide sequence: TGTGCCAGCACCGGCGGGGACCTAGGGGATACGCAGTATTTT. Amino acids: CASTGGDLGDTQYF.

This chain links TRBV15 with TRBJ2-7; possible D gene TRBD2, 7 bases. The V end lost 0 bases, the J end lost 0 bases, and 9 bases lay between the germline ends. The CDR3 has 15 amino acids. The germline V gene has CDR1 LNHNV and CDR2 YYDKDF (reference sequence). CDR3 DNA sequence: TGTGCCACCAGCAGAGAGAGGGGGGGCTCCTACGAGCAGTACTTC. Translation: CATSRERGGSYEQYF.

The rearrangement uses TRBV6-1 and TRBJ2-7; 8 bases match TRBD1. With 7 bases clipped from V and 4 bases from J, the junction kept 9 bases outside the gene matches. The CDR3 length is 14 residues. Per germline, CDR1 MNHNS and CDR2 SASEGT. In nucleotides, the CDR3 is TGTGCCAGCACCCCAGGACAGGGTGTGTACGAGCAGTACTTC. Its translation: CASTPGQGVYEQYF.

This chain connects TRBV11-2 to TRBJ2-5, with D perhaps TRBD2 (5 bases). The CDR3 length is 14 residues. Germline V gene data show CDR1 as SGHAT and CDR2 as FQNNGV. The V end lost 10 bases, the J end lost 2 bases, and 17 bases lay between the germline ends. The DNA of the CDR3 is TGTGCCACCGCCGGGCCACCGGGGCAAGAGACCCAGTACTTC. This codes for CATAGPPGQETQYF.

This chain's CDR3 is CASSRSGDTEAFF. The CDR3 DNA reads as TGTGCCAGTAGTCGGTCGGGTGACACTGAAGCTTTCTTT. The rearrangement uses TRBV19 and TRBJ1-1; D is unclear. The CDR3 is 13 residues long. Germline CDR1 LNHDA, CDR2 SQIVND (reference sequence). V was clipped by 5 bases and J by 3 bases, with 10 bases between them.

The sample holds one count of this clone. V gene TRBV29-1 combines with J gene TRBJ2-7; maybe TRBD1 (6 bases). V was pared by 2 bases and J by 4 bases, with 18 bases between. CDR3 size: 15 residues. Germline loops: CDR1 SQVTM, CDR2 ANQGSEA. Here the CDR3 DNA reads TGCAGCGTTGAAAAGCCAGGGGTGACCGATTACGAGCAGTACTTC. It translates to CSVEKPGVTDYEQYF.

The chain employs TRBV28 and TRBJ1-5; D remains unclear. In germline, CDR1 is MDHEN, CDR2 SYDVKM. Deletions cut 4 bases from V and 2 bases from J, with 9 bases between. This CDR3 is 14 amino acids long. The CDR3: CASSWVEGNQPQHF. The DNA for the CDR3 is TGTGCCAGCAGTTGGGTAGAGGGCAATCAGCCCCAGCATTTT.

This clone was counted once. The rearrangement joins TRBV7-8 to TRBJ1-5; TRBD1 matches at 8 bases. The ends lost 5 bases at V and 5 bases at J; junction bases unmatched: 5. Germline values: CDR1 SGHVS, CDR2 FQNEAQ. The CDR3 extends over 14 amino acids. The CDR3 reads CASSATGGYQPQHF. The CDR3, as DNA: TGTGCCAGCAGCGCCACAGGGGGATATCAGCCCCAGCATTTT.

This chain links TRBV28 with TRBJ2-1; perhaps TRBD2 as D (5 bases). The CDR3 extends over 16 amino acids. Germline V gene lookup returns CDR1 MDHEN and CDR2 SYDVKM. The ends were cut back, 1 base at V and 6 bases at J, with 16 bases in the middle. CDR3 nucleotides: TGTGCCAGCAGTTTATACAGAGGGAGTAAGGGCAATGAGCAGTTCTTC. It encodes CASSLYRGSKGNEQFF.

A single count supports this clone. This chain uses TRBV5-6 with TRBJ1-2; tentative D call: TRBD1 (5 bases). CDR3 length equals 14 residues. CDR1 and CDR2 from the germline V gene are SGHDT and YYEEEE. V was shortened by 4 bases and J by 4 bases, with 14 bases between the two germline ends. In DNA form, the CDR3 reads TGTGCCAGCAGCCGCATACAGGTGGTCTATGGCTACACCTTC. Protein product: CASSRIQVVYGYTF.